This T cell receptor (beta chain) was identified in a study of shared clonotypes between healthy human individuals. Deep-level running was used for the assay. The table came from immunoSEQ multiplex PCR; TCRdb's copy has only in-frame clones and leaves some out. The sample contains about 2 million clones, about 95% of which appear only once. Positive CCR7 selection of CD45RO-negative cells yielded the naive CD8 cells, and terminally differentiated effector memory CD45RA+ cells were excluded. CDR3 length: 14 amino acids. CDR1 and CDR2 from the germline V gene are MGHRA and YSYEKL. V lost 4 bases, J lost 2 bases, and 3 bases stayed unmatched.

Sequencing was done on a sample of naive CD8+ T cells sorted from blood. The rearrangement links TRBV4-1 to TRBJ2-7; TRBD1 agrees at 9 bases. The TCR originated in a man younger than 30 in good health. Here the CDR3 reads CASSPYRGPYEQYF. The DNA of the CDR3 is TGCGCCAGCAGCCCCTACAGGGGGCCCTACGAGCAGTACTTC.